The rows below give T cell receptor beta chains drawn from one sample of a study of OX40 agonist ivuxolimab in advanced cancers. Sequencing was performed with immunoSEQ multiplex PCR; in TCRdb, only in-frame clones are kept and a portion is missing. The repertoire holds approximately 77,000 clones, about 93% seen once, with approximately 0.32% in the top ten. This material consisted of CD4+ or CD8+ T cells sorted from blood, taken in a trial of the OX40 agonist ivuxolimab. These receptors all stem from an adult with an advanced solid tumor such as melanoma, head and neck, liver or kidney cancer. Both conserved end residues are part of each CDR3.

TRBJ2-1	TRBV19	CASSISGGQLGRNEQFF
TRBJ1-2	TRBV28	CASSSTQTYGYTF
TRBJ2-2	TRBV19	CASSSSAANTGELFF
TRBJ2-7	TRBV4-3	CASSQVVQGRVYYEQYF
TRBJ1-6	TRBV7-2	CASSLGGRTAYNSPLHF
TRBJ2-7	TRBV2	CATNGSLAYEQYF
TRBJ1-5	TRBV5-6	CASSLSSGPQHF
TRBJ2-5	TRBV27	CASSFSGGLETQYF
TRBJ2-1	TRBV11-2	CASSRWTSGGAINEQFF
TRBJ2-3	TRBV7-9	CASSARGADTQYF
TRBJ2-3	TRBV10-3	CAISGLASSTDTQYF
TRBJ1-6	TRBV9	CASGRQGDSPLHF
TRBJ2-5	TRBV27	CASSPRQGRQETQYF
TRBJ2-3	TRBV5-8	CASSNGTLSTDTQYF
TRBJ2-5	TRBV5-1	CASSLISSEETQYF
TRBJ1-2	TRBV7-8	CASSFGPPSRDGYTF
TRBJ1-2	TRBV7-8	CASSFIYASPYGYTF
TRBJ2-7	TRBV28	CASSTTRAGEQYF
TRBJ1-6	TRBV27	CASSPPGPGVGPYNSPLHF
TRBJ2-3	TRBV7-9	CASSLIGSRGSTDTQYF
TRBJ2-7	TRBV7-7	CASSLMLSYEQYF
TRBJ2-7	TRBV12-2	CASRFIYEQYF
TRBJ2-1	TRBV2	CASSVNREQFF
TRBJ2-1	TRBV4-1	CASSRQIPGQGYNEQFF
TRBJ2-7	TRBV6-1	CAGRGRSYEQYF
TRBJ1-1	TRBV28	CASSLGGAEAFF
TRBJ1-5	TRBV19	CASSIPFGQPLTQPQHF
TRBJ1-4	TRBV4-3	CASSKQGTTNEKLFF
TRBJ1-1	TRBV6-1	CASRRADSEAFF
TRBJ2-1	TRBV18	CASSPREVLKYNEQFF
TRBJ1-5	TRBV27	CASSFLGGDQPQHF
TRBJ2-3	TRBV18	CASSSTSGTSTDTQYF
TRBJ2-1	TRBV28	CASSSSTREQFF
TRBJ2-7	TRBV29-1	CSVEAPGLLGEQYF
TRBJ1-3	TRBV30	CAWSTGPGNTIYF
TRBJ2-7	TRBV28	CASSSPGSGQGGYEQYF
TRBJ2-7	TRBV18	CASSPGMGNEQYF
TRBJ1-2	TRBV30	CAWSMNGDGYTF
TRBJ1-2	TRBV27	CASTLTGRSGYGYTF
TRBJ1-3	TRBV5-1	CASRWESGNTIYF